The clone carrying this T cell receptor beta chain was recorded at least ten times. As yet, its antigen is unknown. The CDR3 consists of 13 residues. Germline V lookup: CDR1 SGHDN, CDR2 FVKESK. The V end was cut by 1 base, the J end by 10 bases, with 10 bases between. The second PCR ran roughly 6 to 12 cycles with a sample-barcoded 5' primer and J-beta primers. Researchers report that each sample yielded at least 3 million CDR3-containing paired-end reads. In TCRdb, the 5' RACE reads were re-called with MiXCR into one record per CDR3 protein. The sample includes 350,000 to 450,000 distinct CDR3 sequences, about 49% of them seen just once. Healthy Russian Caucasian donors spanned ages about 6 to 100 years. This specimen comes from a study of blood T cells in healthy people across ages. Study-level results: Diversity figures based on one million T cells were deemed too low. It was not known whether donors were CMV positive (a possible confounder of expanded clonotype changes).

The sequence came from a man aged 55-75 years in good health. The gene calls are TRBV14 and TRBJ1-4, with no clear D. Sequenced material: blood. The CDR3 DNA sequence: TGTGCCAGCAGCCAAGTACGGGGTGGAAAACTGTTTTTT. Protein: CASSQVRGGKLFF.